The 27 T cell receptor beta chains below come from one sample, sequenced in a study of control samples from healthy donors and cancer patients. TCRdb keeps only in-frame clones here, not all; method: immunoSEQ multiplex PCR. This sample has 65,000 to 95,000 clones, with more than 75% found just once. The sequenced sample consisted of blood. The receptors derive from a man aged 50 to 60 in good health.

The chain uses TRBV11-3 and TRBJ2-7; no clear D. Looked up from germline, CDR1 is SGHNT and CDR2 is YENEEA. The CDR3 sequence is 14 residues long. With 0 bases removed from V and 0 bases from J, the gap between germline ends came to 6 bases. This CDR3 is CASSLDSGSYEQYF. The CDR3 nucleotides read TGTGCCAGCAGCTTAGATTCTGGCTCCTACGAGCAGTACTTC.

The chain is built from TRBV10-3 and TRBJ1-2; 7 nucleotides match TRBD1. The ends lost 4 bases at V and 4 bases at J; junction bases unmatched: 6. The germline CDR1 and CDR2 sequences are ENHRY and SYGVKD. This CDR3 region has 14 residues. CDR3 sequence: CAISVNRGGYGYTF. For the CDR3, the DNA is TGTGCCATCAGTGTCAACAGGGGAGGCTATGGCTACACCTTC.

The rearrangement joins TRBV30 to TRBJ1-4, with D possibly being TRBD1 (6 bases). The CDR3 length is 13 residues. V lost 4 bases to trimming and J lost 8 bases, with 14 bases between them. Germline CDR1 is GTSNPN and CDR2 is SVGIG (reference sequence). In DNA form, the CDR3 reads TGTGCCTGGACCCGCCCGAGGGGGGAAAAACTGTTTTTT. Its translation is CAWTRPRGEKLFF. Complete variable domain (other parts from reference TRBV30 and TRBJ1-4): SQTIHQWPATLVQPVGSPLSLECTVEGTSNPNLYWYRQAAGRGLQLLFYSVGIGQISSEVPQNLSASRPQDRQFILSSKKLLLSDSGFYLCAWTRPRGEKLFFGSGTQLSVL.

The V gene is TRBV5-1, the J gene TRBJ2-7; 8 bases fit TRBD1. The CDR3 covers 14 residues. V was clipped by 0 bases and J by 7 bases; unmatched bases: 6. CDR1 is SGHRS and CDR2 is YFSETQ in the germline V gene. CDR3 sequence (DNA): TGCGCCAGCAGCTTGGCCCCAGGGGGCAGTGAGCAGTACGTC. This codes for CASSLAPGGSEQYV.

The CDR3 sequence: CASNPLKGQGYEQYF. For the CDR3, the DNA is TGTGCCAGCAACCCCTTGAAGGGACAGGGCTACGAGCAGTACTTC. This chain uses TRBV11-2 with TRBJ2-7; 9 bases agree with TRBD1. The V gene end was trimmed by 7 bases and the J gene end by 3 bases; junction bases not matched to a gene: 10. Germline V gene data show CDR1 as SGHAT and CDR2 as FQNNGV. This CDR3 has 15 residues.

The chain combines TRBV27 with TRBJ1-4, with D tentatively TRBD1 (5 bases). Trimming stripped 5 bases from V and 7 bases from J, with 14 bases between. The germline CDR1 and CDR2 sequences are MNHEY and SMNVEV (reference sequence). This CDR3 is built from 14 residues. The chain's CDR3 is CASSSRQGAEKLFF. As DNA, the CDR3 is TGTGCCAGCAGTAGTAGGCAGGGAGCTGAAAAACTGTTTTTT.

The chain has TRBV5-4 and TRBJ2-1; 9 bases are a match to TRBD2. CDR3 size: 15 residues. Germline V gene data show CDR1 as SGHNT and CDR2 as YYREEE (reference sequence). With 3 bases clipped from V and 8 bases from J, the junction kept 9 bases outside the gene matches. The CDR3 here is CASSWVTSGRDEQFF. As DNA, the CDR3 is TGTGCCAGCAGCTGGGTGACTAGCGGTAGGGATGAGCAGTTCTTC.

This chain connects TRBV4-1 to TRBJ1-3, with D possibly matching TRBD1 (5 bases). The CDR3 contains 14 residues. Germline CDR1 and CDR2: MGHRA and YSYEKL. V was trimmed by 2 bases and J by 2 bases, leaving 7 bases between them. The CDR3 is CASSQRQPGNTIYF. The CDR3 DNA follows: TGCGCCAGCAGCCAAAGACAGCCTGGAAACACCATATATTTT.

This chain uses TRBV2 with TRBJ1-5, with 7 bases identical to TRBD1. The V and J ends lost 6 bases and 8 bases, in that order; junction bases with no gene match: 13. The CDR3 has 15 residues. Germline V lookup: CDR1 SNHLY, CDR2 FYNNEI. The CDR3, as DNA: TGTGCCAGCAGCGGACAGGAGCCACTGATAGAGCCCCAGCATTTT. Residues: CASSGQEPLIEPQHF.

The chain has TRBV11-2 and TRBJ2-1; D is ambiguous. This CDR3 region has 15 residues. V dropped 4 bases and J dropped 9 bases, with 19 bases sitting between them. Germline CDR1 and CDR2: SGHAT and FQNNGV. CDR3 nucleotide sequence: TGTGCCAGCAGCTCATACGGGCAGGTAAAAAGTGAGCAGTTCTTC. Protein product: CASSSYGQVKSEQFF.

This chain connects TRBV6-2 or TRBV6-3 to TRBJ2-1, with TRBD1 identical over 9 bases. The CDR3 has 17 amino acids. CDR1 and CDR2 from the germline V gene are MNHEY and SVGEGT. Losses at the gene ends were 2 bases for V and 4 bases for J; bases not matched to a gene: 9. CDR3 nucleotide sequence: TGTGCCAGCAGTTACCCACAGGGGGCCAGACCTTACAATGAGCAGTTCTTC. It specifies CASSYPQGARPYNEQFF.

The V call is TRBV7-9, the J call TRBJ2-5; 9 nucleotides match TRBD1. The length of the CDR3 is 16 residues. Trimming took 1 base from V and 1 from J; bases not matched to a gene: 4. Germline assignment: CDR1 SEHNR and CDR2 FQNEAQ (reference sequence). CDR3 in amino acids: CASSLGQGVFQETQYF. As DNA, the CDR3 is TGTGCCAGCAGCTTAGGACAGGGGGTTTTCCAAGAGACCCAGTACTTC.

This chain joins TRBV18 and TRBJ2-1, with 10 positions matching TRBD1. V was pared by 2 bases and J by 9 bases, with 10 bases of the junction left unmatched. CDR3 length: 16 amino acids. CDR1 KGHSH and CDR2 LQKENI come from the germline V gene. CDR3 loop: CASSPIFGQGGSEQFF. The CDR3 DNA reads as TGTGCCAGCTCACCAATTTTTGGACAGGGGGGAAGTGAGCAGTTCTTC.

This clone appeared a few times. The V gene is TRBV12-3 or TRBV12-4, the J gene TRBJ1-4; D is perhaps TRBD1 (6 bases). V shed 5 bases and J shed 16 bases, with 14 bases lying between them. The CDR3 covers 11 residues. The CDR3 DNA reads as TGTGCCAGCAGTACGGGGACAAGGAGGTTTTTT. As protein: CASSTGTRRFF.

The gene calls are TRBV27 and TRBJ2-1, with TRBD1 identical over 8 bases. CDR3 length: 15 residues. CDR1 is MNHEY, CDR2 SMNVEV, per germline (reference sequence). After removal of 7 bases from V and 2 bases from J, the junction contained 7 bases not matched to a gene. The DNA for the CDR3 is TGTGCCAGCACCCGGACAGGGTCGCCCTACAATGAGCAGTTCTTC. It codes for CASTRTGSPYNEQFF.

The V call is TRBV6-5, the J call TRBJ2-1, with TRBD2 identical over 11 bases. The junction had 6 bases not matched to a gene; V was cut back by 5 bases and J by 9 bases. Per germline, CDR1 MNHEY and CDR2 SVGAGI. The CDR3 has 14 amino acids. In DNA, the CDR3 is TGTGCCAGCAGTCCACTAGCGGGAGTTGGTGAGCAGTTCTTC. The encoded protein is CASSPLAGVGEQFF.

The genes are TRBV6-4 and TRBJ2-3; D is unclear. This CDR3 comprises 14 residues. Germline V gives CDR1 MRHNA, CDR2 SNTAGT. Trimming cost V 0 bases and J 0 bases, with 4 bases left between them. This CDR3 reads CASSDSGSTDTQYF. CDR3 coding DNA: TGTGCCAGCAGTGACTCGGGGAGCACAGATACGCAGTATTTT.

This clone showed up just once. In nucleotides, the CDR3 is TGCGCCAGCAGCCAAGCCCGGGACTCTTATTACGAGCAGTACTTC. This codes for CASSQARDSYYEQYF. V gene TRBV4-3 combines with J gene TRBJ2-7; D might be TRBD2 (6 bases). V lost 1 base and J lost 4, with 14 bases in between. The CDR3 has 15 amino acids. Germline V lookup: CDR1 LGHNA, CDR2 YSLEER.

The chain joins TRBV29-1 to TRBJ2-5, with D tentatively TRBD1 (5 bases). The CDR3 spans 12 residues. The germline gives CDR1 SQVTM, CDR2 ANQGSEA. V dropped 7 bases and J dropped 5 bases, with 14 bases sitting between them. As DNA, the CDR3 is TGCAGCGCCGGTCAGGGTTCGGAGACCCAGTACTTC. Its translation is CSAGQGSETQYF.

The V call is TRBV5-1, the J call TRBJ2-1, with D possibly TRBD2 on 5 matching bases. The V gene's germline CDR1 is SGHRS and CDR2 YFSETQ. Between the trimmed V and J ends, which lost 0 bases and 3 bases, there was a span of 7 bases. The CDR3 is made up of 14 amino acids. The CDR3: CASSLEDFYNEQFF. In DNA form, the CDR3 reads TGCGCCAGCAGCTTGGAGGACTTCTACAATGAGCAGTTCTTC. The variable domain in full, with the rest retrieved from reference TRBV5-1 and TRBJ2-1, is KAGVTQTPRYLIKTRGQQVTLSCSPISGHRSVSWYQQTPGQGLQFLFEYFSETQRNKGNFPGRFSGRQFSNSRSEMNVSTLELGDSALYLCASSLEDFYNEQFFGPGTRLTVL.

The genes are TRBV10-1 and TRBJ1-1; a weak D match, TRBD1 (6 bases). Germline V lookup: CDR1 WNHNN, CDR2 SYGVQD (reference sequence). Trimming stripped 2 bases from V and 12 bases from J, with 16 bases between. The CDR3 is made up of 13 amino acids. The DNA for the CDR3 is TGCGCCAGCAGTGAGAATCTACAGGGTCTAACTTTCTTT. This sequence encodes CASSENLQGLTFF.

The rearrangement joins TRBV5-5 to TRBJ2-1; D gene unclear. The germline V gene encodes CDR1 SGHKS and CDR2 YYEKEE (reference sequence). The ends were cut back, 5 bases at V and 0 bases at J, with 15 bases in the middle. The CDR3 loop spans 16 amino acids. This CDR3 is CASRLGGVHSYNEQFF. The CDR3 nucleotides are TGTGCCAGCAGGCTGGGTGGGGTTCACTCCTACAATGAGCAGTTCTTC.

This clone turned up a few times. The chain joins TRBV3-1 (or the pseudogene TRBV3-2) to TRBJ2-7; unclear D gene. V was trimmed by 1 base and J by 3 bases, leaving 4 bases between them. Germline CDR1 reads LGHDT; CDR2 reads YNNKEL (reference sequence). CDR3 length: 12 residues. CDR3 DNA: TGTGCCAGCAGCCAAGGGAGCTACGAGCAGTACTTC. It specifies CASSQGSYEQYF.

The chain employs TRBV9 and TRBJ1-2; D is perhaps TRBD1 (6 bases). CDR3 length: 15 residues. Germline V CDR1 and CDR2: SGDLS, YYNGEE. V shed 4 bases and J shed 5 bases, with 18 bases lying between them. DNA of the CDR3: TGTGCCAGCAGCACGCGACAGGCGCCTTTTTATGGCTACACCTTC. This sequence encodes CASSTRQAPFYGYTF.

V and J are TRBV5-4 and TRBJ2-1, with D possibly called TRBD1 or TRBD2 (6 bases each). Germline lookup yields CDR1 SGHNT and CDR2 YYREEE (reference sequence). Trimming removed 2 bases from V and 7 bases from J, with 13 bases in between. The CDR3 has 14 amino acids. The CDR3 here is CASSLSGDLNEQFF. In DNA, the CDR3 is TGTGCCAGCAGCTTATCAGGGGACTTGAATGAGCAGTTCTTC.

V and J are TRBV2 and TRBJ2-3, with D maybe TRBD1 (5 bases). V lost 8 bases and J lost 6, with 12 bases in between. The CDR3 sequence is 12 residues long. Germline V gene sequence: CDR1 SNHLY, CDR2 FYNNEI. CDR3 sequence: CASGYTGDTQYF. Written as DNA, the CDR3 is TGTGCCAGCGGTTACACAGGCGATACGCAGTATTTT.

V gene TRBV19 combines with J gene TRBJ1-2; no reliable D call. The V gene's germline CDR1 is LNHDA and CDR2 SQIVND (reference sequence). V lost 2 bases to trimming and J lost 4 bases, with 14 bases between them. This CDR3 spans 15 amino acids. CDR3 in DNA: TGTGCCAGTAGTATACCTGGACTCCTGCTCTATGGCTACACCTTC. Amino acids: CASSIPGLLLYGYTF.